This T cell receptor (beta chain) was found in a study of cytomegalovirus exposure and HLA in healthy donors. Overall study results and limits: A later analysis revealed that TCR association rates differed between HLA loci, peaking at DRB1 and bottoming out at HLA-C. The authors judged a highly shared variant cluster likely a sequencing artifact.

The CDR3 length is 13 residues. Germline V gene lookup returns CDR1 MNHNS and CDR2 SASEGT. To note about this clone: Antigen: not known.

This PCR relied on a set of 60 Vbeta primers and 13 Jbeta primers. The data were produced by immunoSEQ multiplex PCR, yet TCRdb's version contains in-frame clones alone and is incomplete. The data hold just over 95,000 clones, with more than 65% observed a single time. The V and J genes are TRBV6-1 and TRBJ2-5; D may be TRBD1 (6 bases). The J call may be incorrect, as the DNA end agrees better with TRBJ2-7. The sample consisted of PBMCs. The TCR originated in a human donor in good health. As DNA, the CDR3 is TGTGCCAGCAGTGGAGGACAGACCTACGAGCAGTACTTC. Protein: CASSGGQTYEQYF.